This TCR beta chain was profiled in a study of technical replicates of blood from a few donors. Assay: immunoSEQ multiplex PCR; the TCRdb copy retains only in-frame clones and omits some. Here the sample spans under 85,000 clones, almost 98% being singletons. The CDR3 runs 19 residues. V lost 3 bases and J 3 bases, leaving 24 bases between the germline ends. CDR1 is MGHRA and CDR2 is YSYEKL in the germline V gene. This TCR was sampled from a human donor in good health. Specimen: T cells isolated from PBMCs. The chain combines TRBV4-1 with TRBJ2-1; D perhaps matches TRBD2 (6 bases). In DNA form, the CDR3 reads TGCGCCAGCAGCCACCCCGGGACGCGGGCGGGACCAAACTACAATGAGCAGTTCTTC. This gives the protein CASSHPGTRAGPNYNEQFF.